The clone carrying this T cell receptor beta chain showed up many times. The antigen remains unidentified. One entry per CDR3 protein results from TCRdb running MiXCR on the reads. The sample holds 210,000 or so distinct CDR3 sequences, approximately 7% seen once. This record comes from a study of T cell repertoires in cytomegalovirus infection. Study details: CMV infection and matching HLA type were both indicated by public TCR beta signatures.

Study-wide results and limits: Carriers of CMV and the relevant HLA type were discriminated by public TCR beta frequency.

Germline V gene data show CDR1 as SGHTA and CDR2 as FQGTGA. Trimming cost V 5 bases and J 5 bases, with 12 bases left between them. The CDR3 contains 13 residues. The source of this sequence is a human donor in good health (CMV status not recorded). Some clones in this sample may be carry-over from other donors' samples. The rearrangement links TRBV7-3 to TRBJ1-1; D is unresolved. Material for sequencing was PBMCs. For the CDR3, the DNA is TGTGCCAGCAGCCTCCTCCTGCGTACTGAAGCTTTCTTT. It is translated as CASSLLLRTEAFF.